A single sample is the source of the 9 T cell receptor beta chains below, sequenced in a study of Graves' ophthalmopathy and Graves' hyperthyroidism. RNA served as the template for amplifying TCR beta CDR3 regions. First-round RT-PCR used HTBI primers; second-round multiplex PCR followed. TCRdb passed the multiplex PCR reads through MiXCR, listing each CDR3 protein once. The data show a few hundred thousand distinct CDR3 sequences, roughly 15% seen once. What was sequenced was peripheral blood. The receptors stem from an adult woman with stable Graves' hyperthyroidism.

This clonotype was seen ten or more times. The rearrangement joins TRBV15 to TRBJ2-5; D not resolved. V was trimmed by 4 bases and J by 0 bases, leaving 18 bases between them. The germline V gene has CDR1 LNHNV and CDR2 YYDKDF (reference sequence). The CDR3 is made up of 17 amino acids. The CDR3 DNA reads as TGTGCCACCAGCACCGACGAGAAGACGGCTAACCAAGAGACCCAGTACTTC. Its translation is CATSTDEKTANQETQYF.

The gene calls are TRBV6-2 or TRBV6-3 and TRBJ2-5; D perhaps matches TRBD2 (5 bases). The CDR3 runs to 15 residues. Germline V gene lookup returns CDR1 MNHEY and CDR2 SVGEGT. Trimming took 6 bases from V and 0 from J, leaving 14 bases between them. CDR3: CASRPEVGDQETQYF. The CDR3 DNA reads TGTGCCAGCAGGCCCGAGGTGGGAGACCAAGAGACCCAGTACTTC.

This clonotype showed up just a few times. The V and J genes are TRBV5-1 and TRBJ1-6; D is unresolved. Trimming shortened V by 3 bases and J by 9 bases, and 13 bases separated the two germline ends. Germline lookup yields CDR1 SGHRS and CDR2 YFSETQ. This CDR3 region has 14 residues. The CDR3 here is CASSSGPPASPLHF. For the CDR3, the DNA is TGCGCCAGCAGCTCCGGGCCTCCGGCTTCACCCCTCCACTTT.

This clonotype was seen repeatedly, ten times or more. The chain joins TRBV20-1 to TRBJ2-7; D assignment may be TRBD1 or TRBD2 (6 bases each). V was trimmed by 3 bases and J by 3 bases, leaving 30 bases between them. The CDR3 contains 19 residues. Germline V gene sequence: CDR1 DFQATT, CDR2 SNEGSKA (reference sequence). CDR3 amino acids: CSASRGWGQGGANLYEQYF. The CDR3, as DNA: TGCAGTGCTAGTAGGGGGTGGGGACAAGGCGGGGCGAACCTCTACGAGCAGTACTTC.

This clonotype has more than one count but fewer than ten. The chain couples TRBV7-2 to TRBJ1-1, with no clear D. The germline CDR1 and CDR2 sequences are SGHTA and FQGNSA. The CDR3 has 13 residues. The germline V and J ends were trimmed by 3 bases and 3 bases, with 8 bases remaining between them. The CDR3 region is CASSFGSDTEAFF. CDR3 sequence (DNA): TGTGCCAGCAGCTTTGGGTCCGACACTGAAGCTTTCTTT. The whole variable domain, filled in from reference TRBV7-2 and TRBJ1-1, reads GAGVSQSPSNKVTEKGKDVELRCDPISGHTALYWYRQSLGQGLEFLIYFQGNSAPDKSGLPSDRFSAERTGGSVSTLTIQRTQQEDSAVYLCASSFGSDTEAFFGQGTRLTVV.

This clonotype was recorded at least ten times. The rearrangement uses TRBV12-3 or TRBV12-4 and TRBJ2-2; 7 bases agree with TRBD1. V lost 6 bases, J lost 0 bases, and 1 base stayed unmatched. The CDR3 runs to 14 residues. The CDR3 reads CASSTGANTGELFF. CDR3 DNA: TGTGCCAGCAGCACAGGGGCGAACACCGGGGAGCTGTTTTTT.

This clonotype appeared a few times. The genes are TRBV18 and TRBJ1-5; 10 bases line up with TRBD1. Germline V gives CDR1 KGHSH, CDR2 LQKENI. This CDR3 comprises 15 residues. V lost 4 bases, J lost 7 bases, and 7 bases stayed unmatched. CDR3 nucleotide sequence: TGTGCCAGCTCACGGGGACAGGGGAATCAGCAGCCCCAGCATTTT. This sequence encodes CASSRGQGNQQPQHF.

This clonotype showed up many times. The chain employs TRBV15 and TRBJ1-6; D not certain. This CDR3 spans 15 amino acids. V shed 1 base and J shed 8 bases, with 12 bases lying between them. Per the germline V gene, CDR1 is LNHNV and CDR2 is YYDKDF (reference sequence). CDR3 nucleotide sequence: TGTGCCACCAGCAGAGTGGACTTTGGGGATTCACCCCTCCACTTT. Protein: CATSRVDFGDSPLHF.

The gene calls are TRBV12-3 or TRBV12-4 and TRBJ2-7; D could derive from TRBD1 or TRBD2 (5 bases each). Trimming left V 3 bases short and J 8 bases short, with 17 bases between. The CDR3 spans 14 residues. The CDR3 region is CASSFALQGVKQYF. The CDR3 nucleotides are TGTGCCAGCAGTTTCGCGCTCCAGGGAGTCAAGCAGTACTTC.